This passage covers 11 T cell receptor beta chains from one sample sequenced in a study of cytomegalovirus exposure and HLA in healthy donors. Primers for the PCR totalled 60 Vbeta and 13 Jbeta. Generated by immunoSEQ multiplex PCR, the TCRdb table keeps only in-frame clones and is missing some. The sample has roughly 150,000 clones, around 80% seen once. The sample comprised PBMCs. The receptors were sampled from a male donor in good health and CMV-seronegative.

V and J are TRBV19 and TRBJ1-1; TRBD1 might be the D (6 bases). There are 15 residues in the CDR3. Germline assignment: CDR1 LNHDA and CDR2 SQIVND (reference sequence). The V end lost 0 bases, the J end lost 3 bases, and 11 bases lay between the germline ends. The CDR3 DNA sequence: TGTGCCAGTAGTATAGAACAGGGTAAGCACACTGAAGCTTTCTTT. It specifies CASSIEQGKHTEAFF.

CDR3 sequence: CASSRRDSGQGGIYGYTF. CDR3 sequence (DNA): TGTGCCAGCAGCCGACGCGACTCGGGACAGGGGGGTATCTATGGCTACACCTTC. The V gene is TRBV11-2, the J gene TRBJ1-2; 11 nucleotides align to TRBD1. This CDR3 is built from 18 residues. With 5 bases clipped from V and 4 bases from J, the junction kept 15 bases outside the gene matches. Germline CDR1 is SGHAT and CDR2 is FQNNGV.

This clone was picked up one time. The CDR3 loop is CATIMAPGTANSPLHF. The DNA of the CDR3 is TGTGCCACCATAATGGCCCCCGGGACAGCTAATTCACCCCTCCACTTT. V is TRBV6-6 and J is TRBJ1-6; 7 nucleotides agree with TRBD1. Germline V gene lookup returns CDR1 MNHNY and CDR2 SVGAGI (reference sequence). The CDR3 length is 16 residues. The V and J ends lost 10 bases and 6 bases, in that order; junction bases with no gene match: 15.

This clone is a singleton in its sample. The chain employs TRBV5-1 and TRBJ1-5, with 9 bases identical to TRBD1. CDR1 is SGHRS and CDR2 is YFSETQ in the germline V gene. The CDR3 sequence is 15 residues long. The ends lost 3 bases at V and 0 bases at J; junction bases unmatched: 1. The CDR3 region is CASSWTGDSNQPQHF. In nucleotides, the CDR3 is TGCGCCAGCAGCTGGACAGGGGATAGCAATCAGCCCCAGCATTTT.

In its sample, this clone was seen once. The rearrangement uses TRBV7-2 and TRBJ2-3; D possibly corresponds to TRBD2 (5 bases). With 5 bases removed from V and 5 bases from J, the gap between germline ends came to 11 bases. Germline CDR1 and CDR2: SGHTA and FQGNSA. This CDR3 has 13 amino acids. CDR3 loop: CASSPSSLDTQYF. The CDR3 coding sequence is TGTGCCAGCAGCCCTAGCTCCCTAGATACGCAGTATTTT. Complete variable domain (other parts from reference TRBV7-2 and TRBJ2-3): GAGVSQSPSNKVTEKGKDVELRCDPISGHTALYWYRQSLGQGLEFLIYFQGNSAPDKSGLPSDRFSAERTGGSVSTLTIQRTQQEDSAVYLCASSPSSLDTQYFGPGTRLTVL.

This clone was counted only a few times. The rearrangement uses TRBV2 and TRBJ2-3, with D possibly matching TRBD1 (6 bases). The V gene's germline CDR1 is SNHLY and CDR2 FYNNEI. V lost 9 bases, J lost 0 bases, and 13 bases lay in between. The CDR3 has 14 residues. The chain's CDR3 is CARETGTSTDTQYF. CDR3 sequence (DNA): TGTGCCAGGGAGACAGGAACTAGCACAGATACGCAGTATTTT.

The chain employs TRBV12-5 and TRBJ2-3; D gene unclear. The CDR3 sequence is 15 residues long. Trimming removed 6 bases at V and 1 base at J, with 14 bases between. CDR1 is LGHNT and CDR2 is FRNRAP in the germline V gene. CDR3 in amino acids: CASGLVGLGTDTQYF. CDR3 nucleotides: TGTGCTAGTGGCCTCGTCGGTCTAGGCACAGATACGCAGTATTTT.

The chain couples TRBV5-1 to TRBJ1-1; the D gene is possibly TRBD1 (5 bases). This CDR3 has 14 amino acids. Germline V gene data show CDR1 as SGHRS and CDR2 as YFSETQ. The germline V and J ends were trimmed by 1 base and 3 bases, with 10 bases remaining between them. The DNA for the CDR3 is TGCGCCAGCAGCTTGCGGGTACAGGACACTGAAGCTTTCTTT. Translation gives CASSLRVQDTEAFF.

The chain combines TRBV6-1 with TRBJ1-2; no definite D call. Germline V gene data show CDR1 as MNHNS and CDR2 as SASEGT. The CDR3 has 11 residues. Trimming cost V 5 bases and J 3 bases, with 4 bases left between them. The CDR3 nucleotides read TGTGCCAGCAGTTTCGACTATGGCTACACCTTC. Translation: CASSFDYGYTF.

This rearrangement joins TRBV10-2 to TRBJ1-1; maybe TRBD1 (5 bases). The CDR3 spans 12 residues. Deletions cut 8 bases from V and 0 bases from J, with 7 bases between. Germline V lookup: CDR1 WSHSY, CDR2 SAAADI. The CDR3 sequence: CASGGVNTEAFF. DNA of the CDR3: TGCGCCAGCGGAGGGGTGAACACTGAAGCTTTCTTT.

V gene TRBV19 combines with J gene TRBJ1-1; 9 nucleotides align to TRBD1. This CDR3 region has 15 residues. With 5 bases clipped from V and 6 bases from J, the junction kept 10 bases outside the gene matches. The V gene's germline CDR1 is LNHDA and CDR2 SQIVND (reference sequence). CDR3: CASSRSGTGWSEAFF. The CDR3 DNA reads TGTGCCAGTAGTCGCTCGGGGACAGGGTGGTCTGAAGCTTTCTTT.